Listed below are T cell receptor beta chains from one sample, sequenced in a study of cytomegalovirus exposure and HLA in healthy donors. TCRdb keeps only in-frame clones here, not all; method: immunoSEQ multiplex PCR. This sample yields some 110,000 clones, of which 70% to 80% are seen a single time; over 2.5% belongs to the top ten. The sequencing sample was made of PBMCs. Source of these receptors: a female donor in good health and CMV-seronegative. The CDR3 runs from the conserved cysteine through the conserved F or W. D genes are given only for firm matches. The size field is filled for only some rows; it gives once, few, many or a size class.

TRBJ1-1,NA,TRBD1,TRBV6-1,CASSLGQGWTEAFF,TGTGCCAGCAGCCTAGGACAGGGGTGGACTGAAGCTTTCTTT
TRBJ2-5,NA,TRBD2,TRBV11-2,CASSFSGTQETQYF,TGTGCCAGCAGCTTTAGCGGGACCCAAGAGACCCAGTACTTC
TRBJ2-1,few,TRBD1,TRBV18,CASSPSGGIRSYNEQFF,TGTGCCAGCTCACCATCAGGGGGCATTAGGTCCTACAATGAGCAGTTCTTC
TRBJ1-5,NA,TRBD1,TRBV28,CASSLPGDRVPSNQPQHF,TGTGCCAGCAGTTTACCAGGGGACAGGGTTCCTAGCAATCAGCCCCAGCATTTT
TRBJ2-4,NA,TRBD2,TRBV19,CASSIGTSGRANSKNIQYF,TGTGCCAGTAGTATAGGGACTAGCGGGAGGGCCAATAGCAAAAACATTCAGTACTTC
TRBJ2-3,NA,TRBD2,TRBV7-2,CASSSRTSGRPDTQYF,TGTGCCAGCAGCTCCCGGACTAGCGGGAGGCCAGATACGCAGTATTTT
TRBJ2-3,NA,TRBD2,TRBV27,CASSSTSGSGDYTQYF,TGTGCCAGCAGTTCGACTAGCGGGAGCGGAGATTATACGCAGTATTTT
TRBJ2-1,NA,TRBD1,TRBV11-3,CASSLATGAMNEQFF,TGTGCCAGCAGCTTAGCGACAGGGGCGATGAATGAGCAGTTCTTC
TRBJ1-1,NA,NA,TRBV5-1,CASSLAVLGGKLPNTEAFF,TGCGCCAGCAGCTTGGCGGTTTTGGGAGGGAAACTACCGAACACTGAAGCTTTCTTT
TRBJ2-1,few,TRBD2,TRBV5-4,CASSLSGRSEQFF,TGTGCCAGCAGCTTAAGCGGGAGAAGTGAGCAGTTCTTC
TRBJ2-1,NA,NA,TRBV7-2,CASSFTGPRVAEQFF,TGTGCCAGCAGCTTCACAGGCCCCAGGGTGGCTGAGCAGTTCTTC
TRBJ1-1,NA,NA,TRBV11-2,CASTLGAGVNTEAFF,TGTGCCAGCACCTTGGGGGCTGGAGTGAACACTGAAGCTTTCTTT
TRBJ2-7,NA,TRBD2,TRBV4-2,CASSQDLAGGPYEQYF,TGTGCCAGCAGCCAAGATTTGGCGGGAGGGCCCTACGAGCAGTACTTC
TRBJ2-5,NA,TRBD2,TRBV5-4,CASSPGLAAPGETQYF,TGTGCCAGCAGCCCGGGACTAGCGGCCCCGGGGGAGACCCAGTACTTC
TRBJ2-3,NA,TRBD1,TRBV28,CASGQGATDTQYF,TGTGCCAGCGGACAGGGGGCCACAGATACGCAGTATTTT
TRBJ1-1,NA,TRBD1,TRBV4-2,CASSQETGGNTEAFF,TGTGCCAGCAGCCAGGAGACAGGGGGGAACACTGAAGCTTTCTTT